This is a list of T cell receptor beta chains from one sample in a study of control samples from healthy donors and cancer patients. Profiled with immunoSEQ multiplex PCR; TCRdb holds only in-frame clones, not every one. The sample shows some 140,000 clones, 94% of them seen only once. Sequencing used blood. The receptors derive from a man aged 35 to 55 in good health. Both conserved end residues are part of each CDR3. The order of the fields is V gene, clone size, J gene, D gene, CDR3 DNA, CDR3 protein. A D gene is named only where the DNA matches it firmly. Only part of the rows carry a size: once, few, many, or a class if the clone is expanded.

>TRBV18|.|TRBJ2-3|TRBD2
TGTGCCAGCTCATCTAGCGGGGGGGCCGAGGATACGCAGTATTTT
CASSSSGGAEDTQYF
>TRBV7-3|.|TRBJ2-1|.
TGTGCCAGCAGCTTCTCTGGGGTGCATGAGCAGTTCTTC
CASSFSGVHEQFF
>TRBV28|.|TRBJ2-3|TRBD2
TGTGCCAGCAGGGGGGGACTAGCCGCAGATACGCAGTATTTT
CASRGGLAADTQYF
>TRBV6-1|.|TRBJ2-7|.
TGTGCCAGCAGTGATCCGTTTTGGGGCAGCTCCTACGAGCAGTACTTC
CASSDPFWGSSYEQYF
>TRBV19|.|TRBJ1-4|TRBD1
TGTGCCAGTAGTATGGGACAGGGGGCTGAAAAACTGTTTTTT
CASSMGQGAEKLFF
>TRBV19|.|TRBJ1-5|.
TGTGCCAGTAGTATCCTGGGGGGGGGCAATCAGCCCCAGCATTTT
CASSILGGGNQPQHF
>TRBV6-4|once|TRBJ1-1|TRBD1
TGTGCCAGCAGTGACTCACCGGGACAGGGAGCTGAAGCTTTCTTT
CASSDSPGQGAEAFF
>TRBV2|.|TRBJ1-5|TRBD1
TGTGCCAGCAGTCCCAGGACAGGGCCGAATCAGCCCCAGCATTTT
CASSPRTGPNQPQHF
>TRBV13|.|TRBJ2-1|.
TGTGCCAGCAGCTTGGCGGCTTTAAATGAGCAGTTCTTC
CASSLAALNEQFF
>TRBV7-9|.|TRBJ2-5|.
TGTGCCAGCAGCTTAGTGGCTTCTAGCAGGGAGACCCAGTACTTC
CASSLVASSRETQYF
>TRBV7-9|.|TRBJ1-3|TRBD1
TGTGCCAGCAGCTCGACAGGGGTCGGGAACACCATATATTTT
CASSSTGVGNTIYF
>TRBV7-2|.|TRBJ1-1|TRBD1
TGTGCCAGCAGCTTAGGACAGGGAGAGGCTTTCTTT
CASSLGQGEAFF
>TRBV28|.|TRBJ2-3|.
TGTGCCAGCAGGGGCGACCCCCCAGATACGCAGTATTTT
CASRGDPPDTQYF
>TRBV5-4|.|TRBJ2-7|TRBD2
TGTGCCAGCAGCTTGGCCGGGAGGTCCCACGAGCAGTACTTC
CASSLAGRSHEQYF
>TRBV11-2|.|TRBJ2-1|.
TGTGCCAGCAGCTTAGAGGGGTGGGGTAGAGGGAATGAGCAGTTCTTC
CASSLEGWGRGNEQFF
>TRBV4-1|.|TRBJ1-4|TRBD1
TGCGCCAGCAGCCAGACCCGAGATCTTGGCCCCGACAGGGGGCGCGTTCACTTTGAACTGTTTTTT
CASSQTRDLGPDRGRVHFELFF
>TRBV19|.|TRBJ1-2|TRBD1
TGTGCCAGTAGTATAGGGACAGGAGTGGGCTATGGCTACACCTTC
CASSIGTGVGYGYTF
>TRBV11-2|.|TRBJ1-6|.
TGTGCCAGCAGCCCTGGGCCAATTAATTCACCCCTCCACTTT
CASSPGPINSPLHF
>TRBV28|.|TRBJ2-1|.
TGTGCCAGCAGTTTGGCGGGGACCTACAATGAGCAGTTCTTC
CASSLAGTYNEQFF
>TRBV5-8|.|TRBJ1-1|.
TGTGCCAGCAGCTTGGCTCCCGGAACTGAAGCTTTCTTT
CASSLAPGTEAFF
>TRBV24-1|.|TRBJ2-2|TRBD1
TGTGCCACCAGTGATTTGTTGGACAGGACGAACACCGGGGAGCTGTTTTTT
CATSDLLDRTNTGELFF
>TRBV4-3|.|TRBJ1-4|.
TGCGCCAGCAGCCAAAGCCCGGACAGTGCAACTAATGAAAAACTGTTTTTT
CASSQSPDSATNEKLFF
>TRBV9|.|TRBJ1-2|TRBD1
TGTGCCAGCAGCGTAAGCCGGGACAGCCCGGCGTATGGCTACACCTTC
CASSVSRDSPAYGYTF
>TRBV2|.|TRBJ2-7|.
TGTGCCAGCAGGCCGGACCTAGCCGGCGAGCAGTACTTC
CASRPDLAGEQYF
>TRBV30|.|TRBJ2-3|TRBD2
TGTGCCCTGGAGCGGGGGGCCACTAGCACAGATACGCAGTATTTT
CALERGATSTDTQYF
>TRBV29-1|.|TRBJ1-1|.
TGCAGCGTCGGACAGCCCAACACTGAAGCTTTCTTT
CSVGQPNTEAFF
>TRBV7-6|.|TRBJ2-3|.
TGTGCCAGCAGCCCCGTCGGAGGTGGGTCCACAGATACGCAGTATTTT
CASSPVGGGSTDTQYF
>TRBV4-3|.|TRBJ1-5|.
TGCGCCAGCAGCCAAGATTTCGGTCAGCCCCAGCATTTT
CASSQDFGQPQHF
>TRBV7-2|.|TRBJ1-5|.
TGTGCCAGCAGCTTAGGGAATCAGCCCCAGCATTTT
CASSLGNQPQHF
>TRBV27|.|TRBJ2-7|.
TGTGCCAGCCGCCGTGGCGCTTACGAGCAGTACTTC
CASRRGAYEQYF
>TRBV28|.|TRBJ2-7|TRBD1
TGTGCCAGCAGTAGAACAGGGGGCAAGGACGAGCAGTACTTC
CASSRTGGKDEQYF
>TRBV2|.|TRBJ1-3|TRBD1
TGTGCCAGCAGAGGCAGGGGGCCATCCGGAAACACCATATATTTT
CASRGRGPSGNTIYF
>TRBV30|.|TRBJ2-2|.
TGTGCCTGGAGACCCCTGGGTTGGGGGGACGGGGAGCTGTTTTTT
CAWRPLGWGDGELFF
>TRBV29-1|once|TRBJ1-1|.
TGCAGCGTTGCGCGGCAGAAGAACACTGAAGCTTTCTTT
CSVARQKNTEAFF
>TRBV6-5|.|TRBJ2-2|.
TGTGCCAGCAGAACCGGGACCGCCACCGGGGAGCTGTTTTTT
CASRTGTATGELFF
>TRBV11-2|.|TRBJ1-1|.
TGTGCCAGCACCCGTTTGGACACTGAAGCTTTCTTT
CASTRLDTEAFF
>TRBV5-6|once|TRBJ1-1|.
TGTGCCAGCAGACAATGGGGGGGCGGAACTGAAGCTTTCTTT
CASRQWGGGTEAFF